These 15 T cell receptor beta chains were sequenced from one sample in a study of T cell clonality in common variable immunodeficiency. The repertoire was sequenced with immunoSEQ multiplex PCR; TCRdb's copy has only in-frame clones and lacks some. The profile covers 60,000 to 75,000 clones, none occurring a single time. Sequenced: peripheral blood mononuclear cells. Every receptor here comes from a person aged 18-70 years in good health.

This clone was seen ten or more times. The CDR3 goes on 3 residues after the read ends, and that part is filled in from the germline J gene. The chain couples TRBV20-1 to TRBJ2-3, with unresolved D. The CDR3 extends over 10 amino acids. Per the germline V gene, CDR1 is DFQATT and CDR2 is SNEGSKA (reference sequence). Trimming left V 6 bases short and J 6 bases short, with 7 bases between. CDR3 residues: CSAQVDTQYF. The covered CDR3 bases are TGCAGTGCCCAGGTTGATACG.

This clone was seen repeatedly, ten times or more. This chain's CDR3 is CSVDGQGGNEQFF. The DNA read from the CDR3 is TGCAGTGTAGACGGACAGGGGGGGAATGAG. The chain links TRBV20-1 to TRBJ2-1; 10 positions match TRBD1. The sequenced fragment ends 3 residues before the CDR3 boundary, so the rest is inferred from the germline J gene. V shed 7 bases, J shed 7 bases, and the junction held 7 bases outside the gene matches. The CDR3 spans 13 residues. Per the germline V gene, CDR1 is DFQATT and CDR2 is SNEGSKA (reference sequence).

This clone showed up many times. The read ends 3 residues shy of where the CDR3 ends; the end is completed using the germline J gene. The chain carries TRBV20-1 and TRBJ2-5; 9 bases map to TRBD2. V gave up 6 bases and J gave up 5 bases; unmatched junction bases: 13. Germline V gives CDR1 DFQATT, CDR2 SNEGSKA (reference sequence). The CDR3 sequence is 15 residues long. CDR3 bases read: TGCAGTGCCGAGCGGGGGGCGGGAGTTGCGGAGACC. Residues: CSAERGAGVAET. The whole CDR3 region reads CSAERGAGVAETQYF.

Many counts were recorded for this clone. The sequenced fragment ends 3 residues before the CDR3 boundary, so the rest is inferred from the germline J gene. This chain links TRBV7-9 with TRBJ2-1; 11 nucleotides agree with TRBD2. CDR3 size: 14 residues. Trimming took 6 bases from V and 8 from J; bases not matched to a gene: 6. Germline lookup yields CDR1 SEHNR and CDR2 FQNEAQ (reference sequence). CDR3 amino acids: CASRGTSGSYEQFF. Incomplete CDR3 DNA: TGTGCCAGCAGAGGAACTAGCGGGAGCTATGAG.

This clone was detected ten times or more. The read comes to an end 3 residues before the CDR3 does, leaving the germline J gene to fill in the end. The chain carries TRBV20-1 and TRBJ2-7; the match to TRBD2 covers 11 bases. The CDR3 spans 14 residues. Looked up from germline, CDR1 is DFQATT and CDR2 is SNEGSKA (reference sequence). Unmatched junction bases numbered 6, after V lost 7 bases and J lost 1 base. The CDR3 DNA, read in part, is TGCAGTGGAAATAGCGGGGGGGGTTCCTACGAG. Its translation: CSGNSGGGSYE. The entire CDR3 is CSGNSGGGSYEQYF.

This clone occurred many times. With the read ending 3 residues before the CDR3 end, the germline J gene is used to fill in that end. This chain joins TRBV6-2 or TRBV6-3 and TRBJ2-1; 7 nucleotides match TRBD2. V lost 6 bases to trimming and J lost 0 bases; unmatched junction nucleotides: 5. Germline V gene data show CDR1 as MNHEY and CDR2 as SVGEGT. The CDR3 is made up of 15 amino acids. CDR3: CASSGRTTSYNEQFF. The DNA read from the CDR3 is TGTGCCAGCAGCGGGAGGACAACCTCCTACAATGAG.

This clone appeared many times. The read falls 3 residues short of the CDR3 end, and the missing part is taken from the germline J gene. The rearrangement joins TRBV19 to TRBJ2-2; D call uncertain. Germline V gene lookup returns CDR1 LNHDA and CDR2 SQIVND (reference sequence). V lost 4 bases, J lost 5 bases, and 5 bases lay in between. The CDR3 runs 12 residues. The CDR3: CASSSRTGELFF. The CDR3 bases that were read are TGTGCCAGTAGTAGTAGAACCGGGGAG.

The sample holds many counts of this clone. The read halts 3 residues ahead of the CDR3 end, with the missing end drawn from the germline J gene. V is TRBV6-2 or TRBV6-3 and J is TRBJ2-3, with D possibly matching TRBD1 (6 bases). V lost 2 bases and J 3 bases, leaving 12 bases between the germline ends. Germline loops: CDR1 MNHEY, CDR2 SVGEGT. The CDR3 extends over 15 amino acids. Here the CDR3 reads CASSYGQGTTDTQYF. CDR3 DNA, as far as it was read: TGTGCCAGCAGTTACGGCCAGGGGACAACAGATACG.

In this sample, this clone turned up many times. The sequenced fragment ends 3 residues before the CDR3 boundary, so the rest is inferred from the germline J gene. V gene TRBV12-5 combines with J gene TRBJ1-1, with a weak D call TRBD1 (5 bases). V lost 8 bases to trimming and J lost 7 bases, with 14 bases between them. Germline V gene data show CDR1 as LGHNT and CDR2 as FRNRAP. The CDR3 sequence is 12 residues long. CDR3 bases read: TGTGCTAGTCAGGGTGATTTTCTTGAA. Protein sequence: CASQGDFLE. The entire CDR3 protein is CASQGDFLEAFF.

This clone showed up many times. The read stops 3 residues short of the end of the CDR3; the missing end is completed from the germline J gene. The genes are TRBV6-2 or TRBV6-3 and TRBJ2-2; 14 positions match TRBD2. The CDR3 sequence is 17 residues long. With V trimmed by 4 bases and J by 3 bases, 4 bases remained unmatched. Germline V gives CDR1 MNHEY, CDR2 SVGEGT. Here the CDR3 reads CASSSGLAGDDTGELFF. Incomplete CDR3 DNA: TGTGCCAGCAGTTCGGGACTAGCGGGAGATGACACCGGGGAG.

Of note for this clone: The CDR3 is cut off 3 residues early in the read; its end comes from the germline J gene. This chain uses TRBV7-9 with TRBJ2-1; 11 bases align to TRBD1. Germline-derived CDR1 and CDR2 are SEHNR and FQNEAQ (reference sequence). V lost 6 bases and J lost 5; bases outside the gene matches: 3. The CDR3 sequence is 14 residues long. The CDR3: CASRGQGGHNEQFF. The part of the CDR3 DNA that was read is TGTGCCAGCAGGGGACAGGGGGGCCACAATGAG.

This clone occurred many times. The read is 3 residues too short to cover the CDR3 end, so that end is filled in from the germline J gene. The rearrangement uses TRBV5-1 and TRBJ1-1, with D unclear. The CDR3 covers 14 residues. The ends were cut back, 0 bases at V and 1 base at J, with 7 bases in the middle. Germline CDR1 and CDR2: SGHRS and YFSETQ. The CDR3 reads CASSLVGPNTEAFF. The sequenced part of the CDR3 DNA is TGCGCCAGCAGCTTGGTAGGGCCGAACACTGAA.

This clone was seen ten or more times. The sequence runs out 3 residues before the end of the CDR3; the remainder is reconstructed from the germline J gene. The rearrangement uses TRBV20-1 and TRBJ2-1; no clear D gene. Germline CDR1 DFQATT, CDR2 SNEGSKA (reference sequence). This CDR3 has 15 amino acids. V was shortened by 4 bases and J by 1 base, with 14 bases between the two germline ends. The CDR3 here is CSANDLAKSYNEQFF. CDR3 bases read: TGCAGTGCTAACGACTTAGCTAAGTCCTACAATGAG.

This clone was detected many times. The sequenced CDR3 bases are TGTGCCAGCGCTACCGGGACTAGCCTAGAAACCCGCACAGATACG. Its translation: CASATGTSLETRTDT. The complete CDR3 protein is CASATGTSLETRTDTQYF. The chain joins TRBV13 to TRBJ2-3, with 9 bases aligning to TRBD2. From the germline J gene comes the end of the CDR3, since the read stops 3 residues before it. This CDR3 is 18 amino acids long. The germline V gene has CDR1 PRHDT and CDR2 FYEKMQ (reference sequence). V shed 8 bases and J 1 base; nucleotides not matched to a gene: 16. Together with reference TRBV13 and TRBJ2-3, the CDR3 gives the full variable domain: AAGVIQSPRHLIKEKRETATLKCYPIPRHDTVYWYQQGPGQDPQFLISFYEKMQSDKGSIPDRFSAQQFSDYHSELNMSSLELGDSALYFCASATGTSLETRTDTQYFGPGTRLTVL.

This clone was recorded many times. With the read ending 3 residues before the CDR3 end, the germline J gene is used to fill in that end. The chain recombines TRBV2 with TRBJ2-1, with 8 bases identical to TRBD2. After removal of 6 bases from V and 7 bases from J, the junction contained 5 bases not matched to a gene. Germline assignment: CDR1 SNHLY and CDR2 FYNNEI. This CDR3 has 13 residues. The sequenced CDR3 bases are TGTGCCAGCAGGAGCGGGAGTGGGAATGAG. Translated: CASRSGSGNE. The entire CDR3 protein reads CASRSGSGNEQFF.